These 18 T cell receptor beta chains originate from one sample sequenced in a study of cytomegalovirus exposure and HLA in healthy donors. The PCR made use of 60 Vbeta and 13 Jbeta primers. Using immunoSEQ multiplex PCR, the repertoire was profiled, and TCRdb retains in-frame clones only, with some absent. The repertoire consists of 75,000 to 95,000 clones, with under 80% occurring once and the leading ten covering roughly 6.3%. Sequenced material: PBMCs. These receptors originate from a woman aged 30 to 39 in good health and CMV-seronegative.

This clone has just a few counts. This rearrangement joins TRBV27 to TRBJ1-4; no clear D. Trimming cost V 0 bases and J 7 bases, with 6 bases left between them. The CDR3 sequence is 13 residues long. Per germline, CDR1 MNHEY and CDR2 SMNVEV (reference sequence). CDR3 sequence reads: CASSLSRGEKLFF. The CDR3 coding sequence is TGTGCCAGCAGTTTATCCCGAGGTGAAAAACTGTTTTTT. The full variable domain, completed using reference TRBV27 and TRBJ1-4, is EAQVTQNPRYLITVTGKKLTVTCSQNMNHEYMSWYRQDPGLGLRQIYYSMNVEVTDKGDVPEGYKVSRKEKRNFPLILESPSPNQTSLYFCASSLSRGEKLFFGSGTQLSVL.

The V and J genes are TRBV4-1 and TRBJ1-5; D may be TRBD1 (5 bases). Trimming removed 3 bases at V and 3 bases at J, with 12 bases between. CDR1 is MGHRA and CDR2 is YSYEKL in the germline V gene. The CDR3 is made up of 15 amino acids. CDR3 DNA: TGCGCCAGCAGCCATGCCGGGACTCTCAATCAGCCCCAGCATTTT. Encoded protein: CASSHAGTLNQPQHF.

This clone was seen only a few times. The V and J genes are TRBV18 and TRBJ1-5; D not certain. The CDR3 covers 15 residues. The V end lost 3 bases, the J end lost 0 bases, and 9 bases lay between the germline ends. Germline V gene lookup returns CDR1 KGHSH and CDR2 LQKENI. CDR3 amino acids: CASSPAVDSNQPQHF. CDR3 in DNA: TGTGCCAGCTCACCGGCGGTAGATAGCAATCAGCCCCAGCATTTT.

There are a few counts of this clone. The sample contains more than one DNA sequence encoding this CDR3. CDR3 coding DNA: TGTGCCAGCAGTAGACAGGGGAGGAATGAAAAACTGTTTTTT. Residues: CASSRQGRNEKLFF. This chain connects TRBV2 to TRBJ1-4, with 8 nucleotides matching TRBD1. Germline V gene data show CDR1 as SNHLY and CDR2 as FYNNEI. The CDR3 loop spans 14 amino acids. J was trimmed by 5 bases and V by 5 bases; bases with no gene match: 4.

This clone was seen only once. The V call is TRBV18, the J call TRBJ2-5; 10 positions agree with TRBD1. With V trimmed by 3 bases and J by 5 bases, 6 bases remained unmatched. The CDR3 is made up of 15 amino acids. Germline CDR1 KGHSH, CDR2 LQKENI. CDR3: CASSPRTGGRETQYF. The CDR3 DNA sequence: TGTGCCAGCTCACCCCGGACAGGGGGACGGGAGACCCAGTACTTC.

The V and J genes are TRBV7-9 and TRBJ2-5; TRBD1 aligns across 7 bases. The J call is uncertain, as TRBJ2-7 better fits the DNA end. Per germline, CDR1 SEHNR and CDR2 FQNEAQ (reference sequence). The CDR3 runs to 13 residues. The CDR3 protein is CASRRDSSYEQYF. CDR3 nucleotides: TGTGCCAGCAGGAGGGACAGCTCCTACGAGCAGTACTTC.

The chain carries TRBV9 and TRBJ2-7; 12 bases map to TRBD2. CDR3 length: 16 amino acids. The trim removed 4 bases at V and 2 bases at J, leaving 7 bases unmatched. Per the germline V gene, CDR1 is SGDLS and CDR2 is YYNGEE. The CDR3 DNA sequence: TGTGCCAGCAGCTCAGAGACTAGCGGGAGACCCTACGAGCAGTACTTC. Amino acids: CASSSETSGRPYEQYF.

The J gene is TRBJ2-3, the V gene TRBV18; tentative D call: TRBD2 (6 bases). Germline-derived CDR1 and CDR2 are KGHSH and LQKENI. This CDR3 region has 12 residues. Trimming removed 2 bases at V and 6 bases at J, with 6 bases between. CDR3 in amino acids: CASSPGGDTQYF. In DNA, the CDR3 is TGTGCCAGCTCACCAGGAGGGGATACGCAGTATTTT.

This chain uses TRBV7-9 with TRBJ1-2; D ambiguous. Trimming took off 2 bases at V and 6 bases at J, with 10 bases between the two ends. Germline-derived CDR1 and CDR2 are SEHNR and FQNEAQ (reference sequence). The CDR3 runs to 13 residues. The CDR3 loop is CASSLLRQNGYTF. In nucleotides, the CDR3 is TGTGCCAGCAGCTTACTCCGCCAGAATGGCTACACCTTC.

The chain couples TRBV25-1 to TRBJ1-1; perhaps TRBD1 as D (6 bases). The CDR3 covers 12 residues. CDR1 and CDR2 from the germline V gene are MGHDK and SYGVNS. Trimming removed 6 bases at V and 4 bases at J, with 9 bases between. CDR3 sequence (DNA): TGTGCCAGCAGAGGGACAATCACTGAAGCTTTCTTT. Residues: CASRGTITEAFF.

This clone has a single count. The DNA for the CDR3 is TGTGCCAGTAGTCAAACAGCAGATAGCAATCAGCCCCAGCATTTT. Its protein product is CASSQTADSNQPQHF. J is TRBJ1-5 and V is TRBV19; the D is unclear. CDR3 size: 15 residues. Trimming removed 5 bases at V and 0 bases at J, with 11 bases between. Germline V gives CDR1 LNHDA, CDR2 SQIVND (reference sequence).

This chain joins TRBV28 and TRBJ1-3, with no clear D. Per the germline V gene, CDR1 is MDHEN and CDR2 is SYDVKM. The CDR3 runs to 13 residues. V was cut by 3 bases and J by 3 bases, with 6 bases left in between. CDR3 bases: TGTGCCAGCAGTTTGAGGTTTGGAAACACCATATATTTT. This codes for CASSLRFGNTIYF.

J is TRBJ1-2 and V is TRBV15; 7 bases map to TRBD1. CDR1 is LNHNV and CDR2 is YYDKDF in the germline V gene (reference sequence). The CDR3 runs 15 residues. V gave up 7 bases and J gave up 8 bases; unmatched junction bases: 16. The CDR3: CATTLGDSLYSGYTF. The CDR3 coding sequence is TGTGCCACCACTTTAGGGGACAGCCTCTATTCCGGCTACACCTTC.

Only a few counts were recorded for this clone. This chain links TRBV7-8 with TRBJ2-7; a possible D gene is TRBD2 (6 bases). The CDR3 totals 20 residues. Germline V gene lookup returns CDR1 SGHVS and CDR2 FQNEAQ. With 2 bases removed from V and 2 bases from J, the gap between germline ends came to 28 bases. The CDR3: CASSLSIGWAGPTVTYEQYF. DNA for the CDR3: TGTGCCAGCAGCTTATCCATCGGTTGGGCGGGACCAACTGTAACCTACGAGCAGTACTTC.

The chain couples TRBV6-5 to TRBJ2-7; possible D gene TRBD1, 6 bases. Germline values: CDR1 MNHEY, CDR2 SVGAGI. The V gene lost 0 bases and the J gene lost 3 bases, with 12 bases spanning the gap. CDR3 size: 15 residues. The CDR3, as DNA: TGTGCCAGCAGTTACTCGACGTCACAGGGCTACGAGCAGTACTTC. Translation: CASSYSTSQGYEQYF.

The genes are TRBV5-6 and TRBJ2-2, with D maybe TRBD1 (6 bases). Germline loops: CDR1 SGHDT, CDR2 YYEEEE. The CDR3 has 14 amino acids. V lost 3 bases and J 6 bases, leaving 12 bases between the germline ends. The CDR3 spells CASSSTQGSGELFF. The CDR3 region has the DNA TGTGCCAGCAGCTCAACCCAGGGGTCCGGGGAGCTGTTTTTT. The full variable domain, completed using reference TRBV5-6 and TRBJ2-2, is DAGVTQSPTHLIKTRGQQVTLRCSPKSGHDTVSWYQQALGQGPQFIFQYYEEEERQRGNFPDRFSGHQFPNYSSELNVNALLLGDSALYLCASSSTQGSGELFFGEGSRLTVL.

The V call is TRBV10-2, the J call TRBJ1-4; a possible D gene is TRBD1 (6 bases). The V gene's germline CDR1 is WSHSY and CDR2 SAAADI. V gave up 3 bases and J gave up 8 bases, with 10 bases separating them. The CDR3 covers 13 residues. The CDR3 DNA sequence: TGCGCCAGCAGTGAACAGGGATACGAAAAACTGTTTTTT. It encodes CASSEQGYEKLFF.

V and J are TRBV5-6 and TRBJ2-3; TRBD2 agrees at 12 bases. The CDR3 runs to 17 residues. CDR1 SGHDT and CDR2 YYEEEE come from the germline V gene. J gave up 1 base and V 4 bases, and 7 bases lay outside the gene matches. The CDR3 nucleotides are TGTGCCAGCAGCGCGACTAGCGGGAGTTATGGCACAGATACGCAGTATTTT. This codes for CASSATSGSYGTDTQYF.